The rows below give T cell receptor beta chains drawn from one sample of a study of shared clonotypes between healthy human individuals. This table comes from immunoSEQ multiplex PCR, and its TCRdb copy is limited to in-frame clones, with some not included. The sample includes about 2.4 million clones, 93% of them seen just once. What was sequenced was naive CD4+ T cells from PBMCs. These receptors were taken from a man younger than 35 in good health. Some clones in this sample may be carry-over from other donors' samples. The CDR3 runs from the conserved cysteine through the conserved F or W. D genes are given only for firm matches. Expanded clones are given a class, and other clones once, few, many or no size at all.

V: TRBV19; size: NA; J: TRBJ2-1; D: TRBD1; DNA: TGTGCCAGTAGCGGACAGGGCTGGTCGTCGGAGCAGTTCTTC; CDR3: CASSGQGWSSEQFF
V: TRBV18; size: NA; J: TRBJ1-6; D: TRBD1; DNA: TGTGCCAGCTCACCGGCAGGGGGCGATTCACCCCTCCACTTT; CDR3: CASSPAGGDSPLHF
V: TRBV7-8; size: NA; J: TRBJ2-7; D: TRBD2; DNA: TGTGCCAGTTACCCGGGGGGGGACGAGCAGTACTTC; CDR3: CASYPGGDEQYF
V: TRBV19; size: NA; J: TRBJ2-3; D: NA; DNA: TGTGCCAGTAATCCAGGGGCAAGCACAGATACGCAGTATTTT; CDR3: CASNPGASTDTQYF
V: TRBV6-6; size: NA; J: TRBJ2-5; D: TRBD2; DNA: TGTGCCAGCAGTAATAGCGGGAGATACCAAGAGACCCAGTACTTC; CDR3: CASSNSGRYQETQYF
V: TRBV10-1; size: NA; J: TRBJ2-5; D: TRBD1; DNA: TGCGCCAGCAGTCGGGACAGACAAGAGACCCAGTACTTC; CDR3: CASSRDRQETQYF
V: TRBV2; size: few; J: TRBJ2-7; D: TRBD1; DNA: TGTGCCAGCAGGACCGGGACAGGGAACTACGAGCAGTACTTC; CDR3: CASRTGTGNYEQYF
V: TRBV15; size: NA; J: TRBJ1-4; D: NA; DNA: TGTGCCACCAGCAGAGGGGGGACGGCTTCTAATGAAAAACTGTTTTTT; CDR3: CATSRGGTASNEKLFF
V: TRBV5-4; size: NA; J: TRBJ2-7; D: NA; DNA: TGTGCCAGCAGCATTGATATAGGGGGGGGATACGAGCAGTACTTC; CDR3: CASSIDIGGGYEQYF
V: TRBV6-5; size: NA; J: TRBJ1-2; D: TRBD1; DNA: TGTGCCAGCAGTTACCGGGACAGTGGCTATGGCTACACCTTC; CDR3: CASSYRDSGYGYTF
V: TRBV28; size: NA; J: TRBJ1-3; D: NA; DNA: TGTGCCAGCAGTCCCCAGGGCCCTGGAAACACCATATATTTT; CDR3: CASSPQGPGNTIYF
V: TRBV7-2; size: NA; J: TRBJ2-1; D: TRBD1; DNA: TGTGCCAGCAGCTTACTCGACAGGGGGAGGAATGAGCAGTTCTTC; CDR3: CASSLLDRGRNEQFF
V: TRBV6-6; size: NA; J: TRBJ2-2; D: TRBD1; DNA: TGTGCCAGCAGTTACTCCAGAGGGGGCGGCACCGGGGAGCTGTTTTTT; CDR3: CASSYSRGGGTGELFF
V: TRBV5-1; size: NA; J: TRBJ2-7; D: NA; DNA: TGCGCCAGCAGCTTGGGCAGGGACTCCTACGAGCAGTACTTC; CDR3: CASSLGRDSYEQYF
V: TRBV28; size: few; J: TRBJ2-7; D: NA; DNA: TGTGCCAGCAGGGCTACGGGACTCGCCAGGGTCGAGCAGTACTTC; CDR3: CASRATGLARVEQYF
V: TRBV11-2; size: NA; J: TRBJ1-2; D: NA; DNA: TGTGCCAGCAGCTTAAGAGGGCTAGACTATGGCTACACCTTC; CDR3: CASSLRGLDYGYTF
V: TRBV2; size: few; J: TRBJ1-5; D: NA; DNA: TGTGCCAGCAGGTGGACGGGGAGTAGCAATCAGCCCCAGCATTTT; CDR3: CASRWTGSSNQPQHF
V: TRBV9; size: NA; J: TRBJ2-5; D: TRBD2; DNA: TGTGCCAGCAGCGTAGTAGGGCTAGCGGGAAGCGAGACCCAGTACTTC; CDR3: CASSVVGLAGSETQYF
V: TRBV5-4; size: NA; J: TRBJ2-5; D: TRBD2; DNA: TGTGCCAGCAGCCGAACCGGGACTAGCCGTAGGGAGACCCAGTACTTC; CDR3: CASSRTGTSRRETQYF
V: TRBV6-1; size: NA; J: TRBJ2-1; D: TRBD2; DNA: TGTGCCAGCAGTGACCGTACTAGCGGGAAAATCCCCCATGAGCAGTTCTTC; CDR3: CASSDRTSGKIPHEQFF
V: TRBV7-2; size: NA; J: TRBJ2-1; D: NA; DNA: TGTGCCAGCAGCTTAGTCGGGGATCGCAATGAGCAGTTCTTC; CDR3: CASSLVGDRNEQFF
V: TRBV11-2; size: NA; J: TRBJ2-1; D: NA; DNA: TGTGCCAGCAGCTTTTTGCCGGGCTATGAGCAGTTCTTC; CDR3: CASSFLPGYEQFF
V: TRBV5-1; size: NA; J: TRBJ1-4; D: NA; DNA: TGCGCCAGCAGCCTAGAACACGGGGGGTATGAAAAACTGTTTTTT; CDR3: CASSLEHGGYEKLFF
V: TRBV18; size: once; J: TRBJ2-1; D: TRBD2; DNA: TGTGCCAGCTCACCAAGGGCTAGCGGGTACAATGAGCAGTTCTTC; CDR3: CASSPRASGYNEQFF
V: TRBV7-8; size: NA; J: TRBJ2-1; D: TRBD2; DNA: TGTGCCAGCAGCCCCACTAGCGCCAATTTTTACAATGAGCAGTTCTTC; CDR3: CASSPTSANFYNEQFF
V: TRBV28; size: NA; J: TRBJ1-2; D: TRBD1; DNA: TGTGCCAGCAAGGCACCGGGACAGGGTTTTGGCTACACCTTC; CDR3: CASKAPGQGFGYTF
V: TRBV6-6; size: NA; J: TRBJ2-5; D: NA; DNA: TGTGCCAGCAGTTACGGCGGACTACTGTACCAAGAGACCCAGTACTTC; CDR3: CASSYGGLLYQETQYF
V: TRBV4-2; size: NA; J: TRBJ2-1; D: NA; DNA: TGTGCCAGCAGCCAAGATGACCTCGGGACAATCTACAATGAGCAGTTCTTC; CDR3: CASSQDDLGTIYNEQFF
V: TRBV11-2; size: once; J: TRBJ2-3; D: NA; DNA: TGTGCCAGCAGCCCTGGGACCACAGATACGCAGTATTTT; CDR3: CASSPGTTDTQYF
V: TRBV7-2; size: NA; J: TRBJ2-1; D: NA; DNA: TGTGCCAGCAGCTCCCTTTTCAGGGTCGGGACCCCCAACAATGAGCAGTTCTTC; CDR3: CASSSLFRVGTPNNEQFF
V: TRBV6-5; size: NA; J: TRBJ2-7; D: NA; DNA: TGTGCCAGCAGTTACGTATACGAGCAGTACTTC; CDR3: CASSYVYEQYF
V: TRBV4-2; size: NA; J: TRBJ1-1; D: TRBD1; DNA: TGTGCCAGCAGCCAAACAGGGGGGGGTGGTGCTGAAGCTTTCTTT; CDR3: CASSQTGGGGAEAFF
V: TRBV19; size: NA; J: TRBJ1-5; D: NA; DNA: TGTGCCAGTAGTAGCGGTTGGGGCTCGGGAAATCAGCCCCAGCATTTT; CDR3: CASSSGWGSGNQPQHF
V: TRBV5-1; size: NA; J: TRBJ2-7; D: NA; DNA: TGCGCCAGCTCCGCACAGGACGAGCAGTACTTC; CDR3: CASSAQDEQYF
V: TRBV28; size: NA; J: TRBJ2-3; D: NA; DNA: TGTGCCAGCGTCTCCCCGAGGAGAGGACGCACAGATACGCAGTATTTT; CDR3: CASVSPRRGRTDTQYF
V: TRBV6-5; size: NA; J: TRBJ2-3; D: NA; DNA: TGTGCCAGCAGTTACTTCATAGGGGGAGGGGATACGCAGTATTTT; CDR3: CASSYFIGGGDTQYF
V: TRBV6-6; size: once; J: TRBJ2-7; D: NA; DNA: TGTGCCAGCAGTTACCCTAGGACCTATGACTTC; CDR3: CASSYPRTYDF
V: TRBV2; size: NA; J: TRBJ2-5; D: TRBD2; DNA: TGTGCCAGCAGTGTCCTTAGACTAGCGGTCCAAGAGACCCAGTACTTC; CDR3: CASSVLRLAVQETQYF
V: TRBV9; size: NA; J: TRBJ2-7; D: NA; DNA: TGTGCCAGCAGCGTAGGGCGGAACAACTACGAGCAGTACTTC; CDR3: CASSVGRNNYEQYF
V: TRBV2; size: NA; J: TRBJ2-2; D: NA; DNA: TGTGCCACCCTGTCCGGGGGCCGAGGGGAGCTGTTTTTT; CDR3: CATLSGGRGELFF
V: TRBV5-1; size: NA; J: TRBJ2-3; D: TRBD2; DNA: TGCGCCAGCAGCTTGGTTCCGACTAGCGGGAGTGCAGATACGCAGTATTTT; CDR3: CASSLVPTSGSADTQYF
V: TRBV2; size: once; J: TRBJ2-1; D: NA; DNA: TGTGCCAGCAGACGAGCAGGGCTAGGTGATGAGCAGTTCTTC; CDR3: CASRRAGLGDEQFF
V: TRBV7-6; size: NA; J: TRBJ2-1; D: TRBD2; DNA: TGTGCCAGCAGCTTACCACCGTATAATCCGGGACTAGCGGGAGGGCCCTATGAGCAGTTCTTC; CDR3: CASSLPPYNPGLAGGPYEQFF
V: TRBV28; size: NA; J: TRBJ2-1; D: NA; DNA: TGTGCCAGCAGTTTATTGTCGGGGATCAATGAGCAGTTCTTC; CDR3: CASSLLSGINEQFF
V: TRBV9; size: once; J: TRBJ2-7; D: TRBD2; DNA: TGTGCCAGCAGCGCGACTAGCGGGAGTTCCGAGCAGTACTTC; CDR3: CASSATSGSSEQYF
V: TRBV4-3; size: NA; J: TRBJ2-1; D: NA; DNA: TGCGCCAGCAGCCAAGACACTAGGGGTCGGCGGTTCTTC; CDR3: CASSQDTRGRRFF
V: TRBV11-2; size: NA; J: TRBJ2-2; D: NA; DNA: TGTGCCAGCAGCTTAGGGGCCAGAAGTAACACCGGGGAGCTGTTTTTT; CDR3: CASSLGARSNTGELFF
V: TRBV19; size: NA; J: TRBJ2-1; D: NA; DNA: TGTGCCAGTAGTCCCCGTACCGGGTACTCCTACAATGAGCAGTTCTTC; CDR3: CASSPRTGYSYNEQFF
V: TRBV5-6; size: NA; J: TRBJ1-5; D: NA; DNA: TGTGCCAGCAGCGGAGGGACAAACCAGCCCCAGCATTTT; CDR3: CASSGGTNQPQHF
V: TRBV2; size: NA; J: TRBJ2-3; D: NA; DNA: TGTGCCATAGGACGGGAGAGCGGAGATACGCAGTATTTT; CDR3: CAIGRESGDTQYF
V: TRBV6-1; size: NA; J: TRBJ1-1; D: NA; DNA: TGTGCCAGCTACCGAGGGGTACTGAACACTGAAGCTTTCTTT; CDR3: CASYRGVLNTEAFF
V: TRBV29-1; size: NA; J: TRBJ2-1; D: TRBD2; DNA: TGCAGCGTTGTGGGAGGGTCTGCCAATTACAATGAGCAGTTCTTC; CDR3: CSVVGGSANYNEQFF